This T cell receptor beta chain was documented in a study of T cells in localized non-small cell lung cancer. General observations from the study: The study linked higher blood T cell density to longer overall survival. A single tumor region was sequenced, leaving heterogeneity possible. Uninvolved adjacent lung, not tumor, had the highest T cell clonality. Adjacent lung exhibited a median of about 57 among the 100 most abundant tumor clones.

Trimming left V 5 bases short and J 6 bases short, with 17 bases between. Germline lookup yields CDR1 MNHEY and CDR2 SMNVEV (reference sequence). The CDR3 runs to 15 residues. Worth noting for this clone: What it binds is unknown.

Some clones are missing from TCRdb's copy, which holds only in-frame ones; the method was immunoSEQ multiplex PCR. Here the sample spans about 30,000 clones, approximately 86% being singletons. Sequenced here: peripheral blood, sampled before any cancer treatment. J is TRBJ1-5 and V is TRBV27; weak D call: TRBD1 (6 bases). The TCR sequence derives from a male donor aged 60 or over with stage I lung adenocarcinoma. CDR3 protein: CASSPGHLSTQPQHF. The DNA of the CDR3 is TGTGCCAGCAGTCCGGGACACTTATCAACTCAGCCCCAGCATTTT.